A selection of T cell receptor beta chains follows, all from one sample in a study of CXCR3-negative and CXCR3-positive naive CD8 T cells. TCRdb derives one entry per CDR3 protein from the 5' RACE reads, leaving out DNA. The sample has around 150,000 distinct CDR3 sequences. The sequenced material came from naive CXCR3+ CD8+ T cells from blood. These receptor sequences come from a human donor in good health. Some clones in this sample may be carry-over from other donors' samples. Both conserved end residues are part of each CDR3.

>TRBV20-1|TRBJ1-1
CSARDTGLWTEAFF
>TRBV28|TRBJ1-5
CASSHRVSNQPQHF
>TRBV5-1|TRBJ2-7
CASSLEREGPLGEQYF
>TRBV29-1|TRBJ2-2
CSVELPSRYTGELFF
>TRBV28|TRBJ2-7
CASSQGANLYEQYF
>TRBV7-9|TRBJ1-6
CASSWEGASYNSPLHF
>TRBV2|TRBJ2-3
CASSEYGRASTDTQYF
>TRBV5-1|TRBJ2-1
CARSLEIAFNEQSF
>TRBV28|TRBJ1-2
CASSSDRAHGYTF
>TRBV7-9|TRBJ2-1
CASNLRYEQFF
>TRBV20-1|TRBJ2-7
CSARVLAGVNEQYF
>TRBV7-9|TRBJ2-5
CASSHQETQYF
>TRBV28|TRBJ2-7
CASSLSPAAGRYGQYF
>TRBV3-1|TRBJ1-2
CASSPGTGGAASGYTF
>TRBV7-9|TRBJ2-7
CASSSGTSGRSSYEQYF
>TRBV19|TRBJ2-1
CASLQGGEQFF
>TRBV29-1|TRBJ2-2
CSVDGGGTGELFF
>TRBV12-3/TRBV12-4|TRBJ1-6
CASGSGGGTGSYNSPLHF
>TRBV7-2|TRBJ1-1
CASSLVYVNTEAFF
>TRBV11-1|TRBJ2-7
CASSRRESYEQYF
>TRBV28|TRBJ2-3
CATSGRLGTDTQYF
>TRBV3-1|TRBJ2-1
CASSQGVDNEQFF
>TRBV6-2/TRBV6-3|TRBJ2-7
CASSYFLAESNYEQYF
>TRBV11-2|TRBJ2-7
CASSLGLGTYEQYF
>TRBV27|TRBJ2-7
CASSLYVGLAGVYEQYF
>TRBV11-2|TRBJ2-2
CASSLKNPNTVTNTGELFF
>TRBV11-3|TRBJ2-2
CASSAPGQGATGELFF
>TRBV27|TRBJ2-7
CASSRKGLIYEQYF
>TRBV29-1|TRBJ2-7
CSAEGGTAGYEQYF
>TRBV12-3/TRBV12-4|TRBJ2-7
CASSLMGGGYEQYF
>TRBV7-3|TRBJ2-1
CASSSTGLVNEQFF
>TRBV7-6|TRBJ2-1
CASSLETSSHEQFF
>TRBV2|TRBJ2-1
CASSVDSGRAKVDEQFF
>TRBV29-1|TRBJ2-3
CSVDPGDTQYF
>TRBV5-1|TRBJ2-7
CASSLHPNSEQYF
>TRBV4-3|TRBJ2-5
CASSQDWRGGFEEETQYF
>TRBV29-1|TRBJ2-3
CSGTSDRGYGQYF
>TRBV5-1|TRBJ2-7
CASSPFGYSYEQYF
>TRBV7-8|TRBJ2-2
CASSPINRVTGELFF
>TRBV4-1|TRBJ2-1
CASSQASGGPYNEQFF
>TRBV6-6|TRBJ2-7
CASSYSPANPGQGVYEQYF
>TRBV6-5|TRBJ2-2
CASSTGLAGELFF
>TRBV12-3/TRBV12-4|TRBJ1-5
CASTHGAGGQPQHF
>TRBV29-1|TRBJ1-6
CSVPNEPKDSPLHF
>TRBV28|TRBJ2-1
CASSEINEQFF
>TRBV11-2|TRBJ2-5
CASSLDPGYQETQYF
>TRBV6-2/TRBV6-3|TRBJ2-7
CASSYRDILGFYEQYF
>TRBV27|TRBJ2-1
CASSQGPSYNEQFF
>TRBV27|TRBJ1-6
CASSLNPWSSYNSPLHF
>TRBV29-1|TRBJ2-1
CSVVGGRVNEQFF
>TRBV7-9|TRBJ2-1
CASSFAGTDYNEQFF
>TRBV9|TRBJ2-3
CASSPRTSTDTQYF
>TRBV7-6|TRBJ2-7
CASSLGKGYSYEQYF
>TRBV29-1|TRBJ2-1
CSVPSPGLGEQFF
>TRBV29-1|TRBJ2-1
CSVDSGGANEQFF
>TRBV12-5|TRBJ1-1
CASGYLSEWDTEAFF
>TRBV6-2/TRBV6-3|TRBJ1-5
CASSSTGDFGHF
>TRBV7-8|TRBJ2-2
CASSTLVGVLAGELFF
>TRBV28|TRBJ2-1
CASSLTSGSRSYNEQFF